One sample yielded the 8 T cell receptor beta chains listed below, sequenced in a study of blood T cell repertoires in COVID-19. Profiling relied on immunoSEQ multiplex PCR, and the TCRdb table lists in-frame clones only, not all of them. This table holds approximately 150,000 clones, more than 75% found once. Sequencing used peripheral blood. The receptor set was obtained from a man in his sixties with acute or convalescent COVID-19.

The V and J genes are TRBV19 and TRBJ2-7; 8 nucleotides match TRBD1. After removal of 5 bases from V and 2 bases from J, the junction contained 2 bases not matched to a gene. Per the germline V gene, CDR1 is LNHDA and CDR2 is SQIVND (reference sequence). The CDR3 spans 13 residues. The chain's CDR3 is CASSEQGAYEQYF. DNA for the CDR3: TGTGCCAGTAGTGAACAGGGGGCCTACGAGCAGTACTTC.

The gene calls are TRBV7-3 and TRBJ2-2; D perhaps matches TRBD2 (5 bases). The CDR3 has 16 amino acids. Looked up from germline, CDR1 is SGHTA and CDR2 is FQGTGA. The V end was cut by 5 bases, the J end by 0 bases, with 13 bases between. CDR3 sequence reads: CASSPTGVANTGELFF. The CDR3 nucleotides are TGTGCCAGCAGCCCCACCGGGGTGGCGAACACCGGGGAGCTGTTTTTT.

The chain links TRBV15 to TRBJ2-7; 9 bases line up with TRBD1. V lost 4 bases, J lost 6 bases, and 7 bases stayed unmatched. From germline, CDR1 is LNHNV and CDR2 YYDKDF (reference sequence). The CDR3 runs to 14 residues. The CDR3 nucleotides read TGTGCCACCAGCAAGGGACAGGGCGCCGGCGAGCAGTACTTC. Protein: CATSKGQGAGEQYF.

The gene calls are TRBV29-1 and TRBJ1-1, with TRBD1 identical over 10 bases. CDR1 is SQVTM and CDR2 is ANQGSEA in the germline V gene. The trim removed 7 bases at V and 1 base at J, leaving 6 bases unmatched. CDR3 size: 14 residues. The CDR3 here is CSEQDRGANTEAFF. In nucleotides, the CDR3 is TGCAGCGAACAGGACAGGGGGGCGAACACTGAAGCTTTCTTT. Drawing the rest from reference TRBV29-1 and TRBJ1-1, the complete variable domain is SAVISQKPSRDICQRGTSLTIQCQVDSQVTMMFWYRQQPGQSLTLIATANQGSEATYESGFVIDKFPISRPNLTFSTLTVSNMSPEDSSIYLCSEQDRGANTEAFFGQGTRLTVV.

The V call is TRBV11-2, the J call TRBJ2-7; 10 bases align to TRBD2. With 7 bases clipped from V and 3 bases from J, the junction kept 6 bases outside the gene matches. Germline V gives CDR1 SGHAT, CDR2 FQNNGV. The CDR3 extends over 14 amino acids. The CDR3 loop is CASTPSSGSYEQYF. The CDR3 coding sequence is TGTGCCAGCACCCCGTCTAGCGGGAGCTACGAGCAGTACTTC.

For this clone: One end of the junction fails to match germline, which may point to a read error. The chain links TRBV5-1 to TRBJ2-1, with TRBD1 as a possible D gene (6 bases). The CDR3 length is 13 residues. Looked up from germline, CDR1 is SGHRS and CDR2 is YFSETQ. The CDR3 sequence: CASSLGVRDTTLF. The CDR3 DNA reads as TGCGCCAGCAGCTTGGGGGTCCGGGACACCACGCTCTTC.

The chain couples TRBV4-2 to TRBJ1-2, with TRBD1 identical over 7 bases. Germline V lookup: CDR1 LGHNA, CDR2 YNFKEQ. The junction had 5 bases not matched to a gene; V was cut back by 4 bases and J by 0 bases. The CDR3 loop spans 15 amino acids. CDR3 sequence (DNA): TGTGCCAGCAGCCGGGACCAGGGGGCTAACTATGGCTACACCTTC. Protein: CASSRDQGANYGYTF.

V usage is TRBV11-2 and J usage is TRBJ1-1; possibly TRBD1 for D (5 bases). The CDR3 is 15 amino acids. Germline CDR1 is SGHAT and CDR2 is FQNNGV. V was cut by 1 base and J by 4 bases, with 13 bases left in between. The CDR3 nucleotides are TGTGCCAGCAGCTTAGTCGGCGGGGGAAGCACTGAAGCTTTCTTT. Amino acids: CASSLVGGGSTEAFF.